This passage covers 5 T cell receptor beta chains from one sample sequenced in a study of PD-L1 blockade in urothelial cancer. Sequencing used immunoSEQ multiplex PCR; TCRdb keeps in-frame clones, though not all of them. The repertoire has 40,000 to 50,000 clones, about 86% of them found once; the top ten carry 10%. The time point is: peripheral blood 6 weeks after treatment start. Sequencing used PBMCs, obtained around atezolizumab (anti-PD-L1) treatment. The receptors were sampled from a man in his sixties with urothelial cancer.

The chain uses TRBV5-8 and TRBJ1-1, with TRBD1 matching over 9 bases. The CDR3 is made up of 15 amino acids. CDR1 SGHTS and CDR2 YDEGEE come from the germline V gene. With 4 bases clipped from V and 2 bases from J, the junction kept 6 bases outside the gene matches. The CDR3 nucleotides read TGTGCCAGCAGCCTTACGGGACAGGGAAACACTGAAGCTTTCTTT. This gives the protein CASSLTGQGNTEAFF.

The chain has TRBV11-1 and TRBJ1-5; tentatively, D is TRBD1 (5 bases). The CDR3 runs 15 residues. V lost 1 base, J lost 3 bases, and 10 bases lay in between. From germline, CDR1 is SGHAT and CDR2 FQDESV (reference sequence). This CDR3 reads CASSLERQFNQPQHF. The CDR3 DNA sequence: TGTGCCAGCAGCTTAGAACGACAGTTCAATCAGCCCCAGCATTTT.

The rearrangement uses TRBV30 and TRBJ1-1; D uncertain. Germline assignment: CDR1 GTSNPN and CDR2 SVGIG (reference sequence). The ends were cut back, 5 bases at V and 2 bases at J, with 12 bases in the middle. This CDR3 is 13 amino acids long. The CDR3 loop reads CAWAEGFNTEAFF. The CDR3 DNA reads TGTGCCTGGGCGGAGGGTTTCAACACTGAAGCTTTCTTT.

The CDR3, as DNA: TGTGCCAGCAGCTTGGTTGGACAGAGCAATCAGCCCCAGCATTTT. Its translation is CASSLVGQSNQPQHF. The chain joins TRBV5-5 to TRBJ1-5; D might be TRBD1 (6 bases). Germline CDR1 reads SGHKS; CDR2 reads YYEKEE (reference sequence). This CDR3 has 15 residues. V gave up 0 bases and J gave up 1 base, with 8 bases separating them.

This sequence joins TRBV29-1 and TRBJ1-2; 12 bases fit TRBD1. CDR3 size: 15 residues. V trimming: 8 bases; J trimming: 4 bases; junction bases outside the gene matches: 11. Germline CDR1 SQVTM, CDR2 ANQGSEA. The CDR3 spells CSSTGTGGAGYGYTF. CDR3 nucleotides: TGCAGCTCCACCGGGACAGGGGGCGCGGGCTATGGCTACACCTTC.